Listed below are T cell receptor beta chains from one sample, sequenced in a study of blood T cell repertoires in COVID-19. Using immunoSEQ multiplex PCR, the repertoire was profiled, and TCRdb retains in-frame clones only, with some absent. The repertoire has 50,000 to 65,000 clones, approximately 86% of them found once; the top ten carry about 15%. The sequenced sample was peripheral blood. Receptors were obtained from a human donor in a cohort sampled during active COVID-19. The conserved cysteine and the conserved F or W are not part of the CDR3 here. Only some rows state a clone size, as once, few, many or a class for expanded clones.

cdr3_aa: ASSSTGPNQPQH
clone_size: NA
v_call: TRBV2

cdr3_aa: ASTLALKADTQY
clone_size: NA
v_call: TRBV6-6

cdr3_aa: ASSVDRAGTGELF
clone_size: NA
v_call: TRBV7-3

cdr3_aa: ATSDAGGGFGNQPQH
clone_size: NA
v_call: TRBV24-1

cdr3_aa: ASSLLAGPPSTDTQY
clone_size: NA
v_call: TRBV7-3

cdr3_aa: ASTRGDEQF
clone_size: NA
v_call: TRBV7-9

cdr3_aa: ASSLLRQGFYEQY
clone_size: NA
v_call: TRBV28

cdr3_aa: ASSDPGLQETQY
clone_size: NA
v_call: TRBV5-5

cdr3_aa: ASSQSREGTQY
clone_size: few
v_call: TRBV14

cdr3_aa: ASSGGAGKGLAF
clone_size: NA
v_call: TRBV7-9

cdr3_aa: ASSLGMREQF
clone_size: NA
v_call: TRBV5-6

cdr3_aa: SPGIYT
clone_size: NA
v_call: TRBV20-1

cdr3_aa: ASSLAAGVNTGELF
clone_size: NA
v_call: TRBV5-1

cdr3_aa: ASSRHGTGSYEQY
clone_size: once
v_call: TRBV28

cdr3_aa: ASSLGTANTGELF
clone_size: NA
v_call: TRBV7-3

cdr3_aa: ASSQSPAGVIDEQF
clone_size: NA
v_call: TRBV4-1

cdr3_aa: ASKGQANTGELF
clone_size: NA
v_call: TRBV10-2

cdr3_aa: AWASLGTSARLTQY
clone_size: NA
v_call: TRBV30

cdr3_aa: ASSVAPGGGGYT
clone_size: once
v_call: TRBV9

cdr3_aa: ASSPPGLAGGPSSYNEQF
clone_size: few
v_call: TRBV5-4

cdr3_aa: ASSVRGGNDADTQY
clone_size: NA
v_call: TRBV9

cdr3_aa: ASTVSRFSGLAKETQY
clone_size: NA
v_call: TRBV19

cdr3_aa: ASSYKGTGYGEQY
clone_size: once
v_call: TRBV6-6

cdr3_aa: ASSPGLQETQY
clone_size: NA
v_call: TRBV18